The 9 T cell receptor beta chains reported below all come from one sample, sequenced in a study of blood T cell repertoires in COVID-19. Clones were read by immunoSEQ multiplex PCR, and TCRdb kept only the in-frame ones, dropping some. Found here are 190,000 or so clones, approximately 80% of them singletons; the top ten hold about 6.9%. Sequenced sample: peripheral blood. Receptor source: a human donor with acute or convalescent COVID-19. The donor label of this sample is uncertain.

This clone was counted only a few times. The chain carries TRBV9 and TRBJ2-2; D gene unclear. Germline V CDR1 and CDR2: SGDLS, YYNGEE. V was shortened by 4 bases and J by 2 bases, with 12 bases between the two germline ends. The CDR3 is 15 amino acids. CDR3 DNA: TGTGCCAGCAGCCCCCGAGACTTAAACACCGGGGAGCTGTTTTTT. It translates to CASSPRDLNTGELFF.

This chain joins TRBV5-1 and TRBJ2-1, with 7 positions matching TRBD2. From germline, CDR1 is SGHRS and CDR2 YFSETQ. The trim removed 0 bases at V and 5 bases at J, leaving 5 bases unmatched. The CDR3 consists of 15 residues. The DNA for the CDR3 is TGCGCCAGCAGCTTGGCTGGCGGGAGAAACAATGAGCAGTTCTTC. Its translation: CASSLAGGRNNEQFF.

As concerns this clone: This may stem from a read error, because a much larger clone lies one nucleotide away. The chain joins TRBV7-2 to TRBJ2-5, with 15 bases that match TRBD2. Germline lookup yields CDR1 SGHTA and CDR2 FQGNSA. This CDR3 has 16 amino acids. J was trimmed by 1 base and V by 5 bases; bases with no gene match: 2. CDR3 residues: CASSPGLAGGQETQYF. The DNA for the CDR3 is TGTGCCAGCAGCCCGGGACTAGCGGGAGGCCAAGAGACCCAGTACTTC. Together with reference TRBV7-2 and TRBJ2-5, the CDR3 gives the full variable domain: GAGVSQSPSNKVTEKGKDVELRCDPISGHTALYWYRQSLGQGLEFLIYFQGNSAPDKSGLPSDRFSAERTGGSVSTLTIQRTQQEDSAVYLCASSPGLAGGQETQYFGPGTRLLVL.

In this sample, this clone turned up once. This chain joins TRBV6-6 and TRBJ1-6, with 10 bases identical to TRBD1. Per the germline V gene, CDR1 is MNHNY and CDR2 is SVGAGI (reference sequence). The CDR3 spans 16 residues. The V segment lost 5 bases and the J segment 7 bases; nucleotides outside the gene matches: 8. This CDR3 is CASSPGQGEMNSPLHF. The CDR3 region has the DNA TGTGCCAGCAGTCCCGGACAGGGGGAGATGAATTCACCCCTCCACTTT.

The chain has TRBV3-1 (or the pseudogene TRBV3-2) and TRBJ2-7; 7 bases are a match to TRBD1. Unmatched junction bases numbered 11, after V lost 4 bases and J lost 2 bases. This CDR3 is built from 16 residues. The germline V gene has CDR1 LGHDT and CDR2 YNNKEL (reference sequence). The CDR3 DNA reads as TGTGCCAGCAGCCTATACAGGGGTCTGACGGCCTACGAGCAGTACTTC. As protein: CASSLYRGLTAYEQYF.

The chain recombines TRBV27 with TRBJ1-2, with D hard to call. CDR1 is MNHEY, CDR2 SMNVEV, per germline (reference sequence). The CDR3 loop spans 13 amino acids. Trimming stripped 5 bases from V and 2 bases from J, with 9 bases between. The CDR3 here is CASSLKPNYGYTF. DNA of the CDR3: TGTGCCAGCAGTCTAAAACCGAACTATGGCTACACCTTC.

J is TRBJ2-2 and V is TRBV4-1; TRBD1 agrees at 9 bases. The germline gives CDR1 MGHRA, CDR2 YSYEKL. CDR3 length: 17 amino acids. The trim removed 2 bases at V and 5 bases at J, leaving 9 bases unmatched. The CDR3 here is CASSQRVVTGGTGELFF. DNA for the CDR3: TGCGCCAGCAGCCAACGAGTGGTGACAGGGGGAACCGGGGAGCTGTTTTTT.

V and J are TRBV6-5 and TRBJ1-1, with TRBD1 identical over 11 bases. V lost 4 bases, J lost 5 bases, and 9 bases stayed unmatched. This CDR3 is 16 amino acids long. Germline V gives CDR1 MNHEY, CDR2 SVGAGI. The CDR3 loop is CASSWGQGVVGTEAFF. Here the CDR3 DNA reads TGTGCCAGCAGTTGGGGACAGGGGGTCGTTGGGACTGAAGCTTTCTTT.

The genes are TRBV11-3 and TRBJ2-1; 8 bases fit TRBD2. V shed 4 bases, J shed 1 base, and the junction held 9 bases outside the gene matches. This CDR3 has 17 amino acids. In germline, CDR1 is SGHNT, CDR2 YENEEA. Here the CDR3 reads CASSSGLSGGSYNEQFF. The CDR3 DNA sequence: TGTGCCAGCAGCTCCGGCCTCTCGGGAGGGTCCTACAATGAGCAGTTCTTC. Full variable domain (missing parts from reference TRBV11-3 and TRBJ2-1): EAGVVQSPRYKIIEKKQPVAFWCNPISGHNTLYWYLQNLGQGPELLIRYENEEAVDDSQLPKDRFSAERLKGVDSTLKIQPAELGDSAVYLCASSSGLSGGSYNEQFFGPGTRLTVL.